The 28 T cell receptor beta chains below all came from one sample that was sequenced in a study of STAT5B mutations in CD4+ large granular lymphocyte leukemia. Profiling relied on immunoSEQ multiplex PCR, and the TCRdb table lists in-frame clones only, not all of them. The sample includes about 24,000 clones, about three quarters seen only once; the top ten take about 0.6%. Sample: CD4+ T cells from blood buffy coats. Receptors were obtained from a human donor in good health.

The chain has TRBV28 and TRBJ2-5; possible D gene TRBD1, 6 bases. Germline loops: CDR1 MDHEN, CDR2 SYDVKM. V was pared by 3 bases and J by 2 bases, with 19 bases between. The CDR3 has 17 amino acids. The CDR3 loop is CASSFGPGAPQQETQYF. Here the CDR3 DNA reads TGTGCCAGCAGTTTCGGCCCAGGGGCCCCCCAACAAGAGACCCAGTACTTC. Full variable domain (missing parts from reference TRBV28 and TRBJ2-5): DVKVTQSSRYLVKRTGEKVFLECVQDMDHENMFWYRQDPGLGLRLIYFSYDVKMKEKGDIPEGYSVSREKKERFSLILESASTNQTSMYLCASSFGPGAPQQETQYFGPGTRLLVL.

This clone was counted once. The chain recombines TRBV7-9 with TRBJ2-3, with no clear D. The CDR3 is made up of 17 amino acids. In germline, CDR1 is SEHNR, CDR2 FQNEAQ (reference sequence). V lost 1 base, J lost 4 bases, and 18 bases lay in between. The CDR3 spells CASSLDRAGQRADTQYF. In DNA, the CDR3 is TGTGCCAGCAGCTTAGACCGGGCCGGGCAACGAGCAGATACGCAGTATTTT.

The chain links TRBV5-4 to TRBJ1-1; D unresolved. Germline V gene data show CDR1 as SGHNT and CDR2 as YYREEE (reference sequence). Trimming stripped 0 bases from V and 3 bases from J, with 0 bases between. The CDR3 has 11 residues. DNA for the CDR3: TGTGCCAGCAGCTTGGACACTGAAGCTTTCTTT. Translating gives CASSLDTEAFF. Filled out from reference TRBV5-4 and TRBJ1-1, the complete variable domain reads ETGVTQSPTHLIKTRGQQVTLRCSSQSGHNTVSWYQQALGQGPQFIFQYYREEENGRGNFPPRFSGLQFPNYSSELNVNALELDDSALYLCASSLDTEAFFGQGTRLTVV.

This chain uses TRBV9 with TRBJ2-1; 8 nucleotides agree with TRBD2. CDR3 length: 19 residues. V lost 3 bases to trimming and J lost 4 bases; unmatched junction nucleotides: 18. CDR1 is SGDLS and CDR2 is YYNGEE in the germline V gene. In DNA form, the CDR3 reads TGTGCCAGCAGCGCAAGGGGTTTGGCGGGGGGAGCCTCATACAATGAGCAGTTCTTC. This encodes CASSARGLAGGASYNEQFF. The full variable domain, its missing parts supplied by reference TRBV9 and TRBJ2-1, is DSGVTQTPKHLITATGQRVTLRCSPRSGDLSVYWYQQSLDQGLQFLIQYYNGEERAKGNILERFSAQQFPDLHSELNLSSLELGDSALYFCASSARGLAGGASYNEQFFGPGTRLTVL.

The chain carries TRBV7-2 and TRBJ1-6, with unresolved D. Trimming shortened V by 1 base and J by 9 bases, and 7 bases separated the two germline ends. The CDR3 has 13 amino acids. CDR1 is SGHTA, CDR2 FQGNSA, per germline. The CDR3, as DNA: TGTGCCAGCAGCTTAGGCTCTCGTTCACCCCTCCACTTT. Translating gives CASSLGSRSPLHF.

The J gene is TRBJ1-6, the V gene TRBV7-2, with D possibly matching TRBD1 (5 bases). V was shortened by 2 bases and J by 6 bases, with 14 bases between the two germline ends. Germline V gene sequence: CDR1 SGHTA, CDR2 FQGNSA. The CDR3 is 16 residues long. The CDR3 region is CASSLSWGIGNSPLHF. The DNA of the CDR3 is TGTGCCAGCAGCTTATCGTGGGGGATAGGTAATTCACCCCTCCACTTT.

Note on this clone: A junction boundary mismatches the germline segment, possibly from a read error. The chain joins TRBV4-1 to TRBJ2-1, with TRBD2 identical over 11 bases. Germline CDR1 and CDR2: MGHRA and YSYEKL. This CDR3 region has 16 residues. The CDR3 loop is CAGSQGALAGGYEQFF. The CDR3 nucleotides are TGCGCCGGCAGCCAAGGCGCCCTAGCGGGGGGTTATGAGCAGTTCTTC.

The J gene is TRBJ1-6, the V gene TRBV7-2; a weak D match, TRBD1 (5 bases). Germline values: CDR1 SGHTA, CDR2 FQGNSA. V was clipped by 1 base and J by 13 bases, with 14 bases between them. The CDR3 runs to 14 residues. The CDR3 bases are TGTGCCAGCAGCTTAGATGCGGGGTGGGACCCCCTCCACTTT. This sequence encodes CASSLDAGWDPLHF.

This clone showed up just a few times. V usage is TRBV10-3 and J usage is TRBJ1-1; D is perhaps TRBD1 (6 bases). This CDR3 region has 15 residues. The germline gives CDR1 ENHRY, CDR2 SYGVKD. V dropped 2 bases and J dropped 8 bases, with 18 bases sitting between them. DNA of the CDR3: TGTGCCATCAGTGAGAGCGGGGATGGGGGCGCGGAAGCTTTCTTT. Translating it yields CAISESGDGGAEAFF.

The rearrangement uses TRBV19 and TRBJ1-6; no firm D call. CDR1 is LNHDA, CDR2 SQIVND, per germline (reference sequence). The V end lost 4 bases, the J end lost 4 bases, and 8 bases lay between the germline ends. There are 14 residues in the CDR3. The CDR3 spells CASSKGQYNSPLHF. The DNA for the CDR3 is TGTGCCAGTAGTAAGGGCCAGTATAATTCACCCCTCCACTTT. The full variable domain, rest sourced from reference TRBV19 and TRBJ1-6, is DGGITQSPKYLFRKEGQNVTLSCEQNLNHDAMYWYRQDPGQGLRLIYYSQIVNDFQKGDIAEGYSVSREKKESFPLTVTSAQKNPTAFYLCASSKGQYNSPLHFGNGTRLTVT.

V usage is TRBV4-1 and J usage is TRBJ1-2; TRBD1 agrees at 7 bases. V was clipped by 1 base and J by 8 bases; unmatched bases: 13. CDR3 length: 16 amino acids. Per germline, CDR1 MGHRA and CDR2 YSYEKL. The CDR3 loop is CASSQVTGVVRGGYTF. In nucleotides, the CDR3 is TGCGCCAGCAGCCAAGTTACAGGGGTGGTTAGGGGGGGCTACACCTTC.

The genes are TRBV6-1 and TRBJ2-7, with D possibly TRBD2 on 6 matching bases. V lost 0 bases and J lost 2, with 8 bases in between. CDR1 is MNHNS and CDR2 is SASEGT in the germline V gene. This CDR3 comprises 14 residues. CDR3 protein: CASSEAGGAYEQYF. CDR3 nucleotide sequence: TGTGCCAGCAGTGAAGCGGGCGGGGCCTACGAGCAGTACTTC.

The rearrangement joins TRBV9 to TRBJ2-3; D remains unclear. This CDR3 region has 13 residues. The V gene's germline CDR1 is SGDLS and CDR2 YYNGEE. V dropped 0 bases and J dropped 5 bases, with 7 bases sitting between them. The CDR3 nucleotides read TGTGCCAGCAGCGTAGGGGCCCGAGATACGCAGTATTTT. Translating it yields CASSVGARDTQYF.

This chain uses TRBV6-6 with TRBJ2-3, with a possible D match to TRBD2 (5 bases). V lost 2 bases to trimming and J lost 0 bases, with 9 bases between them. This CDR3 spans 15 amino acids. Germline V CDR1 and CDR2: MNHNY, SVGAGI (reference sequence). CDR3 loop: CASSYGRISTDTQYF. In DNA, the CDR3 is TGTGCCAGCAGTTACGGGAGAATTAGCACAGATACGCAGTATTTT.

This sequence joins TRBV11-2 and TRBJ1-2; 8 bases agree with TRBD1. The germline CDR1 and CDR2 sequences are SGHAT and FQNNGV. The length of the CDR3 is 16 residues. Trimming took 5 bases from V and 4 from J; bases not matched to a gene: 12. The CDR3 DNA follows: TGTGCCAGCAGCAAGGACAGGGCGGCGGGCGGCTATGGCTACACCTTC. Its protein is CASSKDRAAGGYGYTF.

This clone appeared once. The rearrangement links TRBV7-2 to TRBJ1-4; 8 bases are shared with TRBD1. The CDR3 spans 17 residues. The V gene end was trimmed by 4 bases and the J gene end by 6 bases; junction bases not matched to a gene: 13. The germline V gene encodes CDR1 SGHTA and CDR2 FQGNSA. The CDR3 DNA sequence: TGTGCCAGCAGCTACCGGCGAGGGGCAGGGGGCGATGAAAAACTGTTTTTT. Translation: CASSYRRGAGGDEKLFF.

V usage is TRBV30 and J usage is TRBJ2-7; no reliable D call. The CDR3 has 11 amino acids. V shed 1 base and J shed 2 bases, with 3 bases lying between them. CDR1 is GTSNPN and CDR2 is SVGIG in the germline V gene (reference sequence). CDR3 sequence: CAWSEAYEQYF. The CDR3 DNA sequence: TGTGCCTGGAGTGAGGCCTACGAGCAGTACTTC.

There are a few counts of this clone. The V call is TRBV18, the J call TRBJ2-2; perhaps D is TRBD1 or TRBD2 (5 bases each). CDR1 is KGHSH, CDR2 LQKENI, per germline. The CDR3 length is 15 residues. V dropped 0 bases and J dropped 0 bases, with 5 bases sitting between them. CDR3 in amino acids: CASSPPGANTGELFF. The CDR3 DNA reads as TGTGCCAGCTCACCACCGGGGGCGAACACCGGGGAGCTGTTTTTT.

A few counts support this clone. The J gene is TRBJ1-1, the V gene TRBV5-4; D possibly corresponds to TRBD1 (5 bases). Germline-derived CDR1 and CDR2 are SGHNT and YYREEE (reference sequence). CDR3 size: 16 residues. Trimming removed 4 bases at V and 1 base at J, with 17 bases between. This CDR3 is CASSPDKLRKNTEAFF. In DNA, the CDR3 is TGTGCCAGCAGCCCGGACAAGCTTCGGAAGAACACTGAAGCTTTCTTT. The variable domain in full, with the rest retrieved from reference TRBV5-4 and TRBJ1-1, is ETGVTQSPTHLIKTRGQQVTLRCSSQSGHNTVSWYQQALGQGPQFIFQYYREEENGRGNFPPRFSGLQFPNYSSELNVNALELDDSALYLCASSPDKLRKNTEAFFGQGTRLTVV.

The CDR3 spells CASRGIRDIAKNIQYF. The CDR3, as DNA: TGTGCCAGCAGGGGGATCCGGGACATAGCCAAAAACATTCAGTACTTC. The V call is TRBV11-2, the J call TRBJ2-4, with D possibly matching TRBD1 (6 bases). Per germline, CDR1 SGHAT and CDR2 FQNNGV. The CDR3 covers 16 residues. The V end was cut by 6 bases, the J end by 0 bases, with 15 bases between. The variable domain in full, with the rest retrieved from reference TRBV11-2 and TRBJ2-4, is EAGVAQSPRYKIIEKRQSVAFWCNPISGHATLYWYQQILGQGPKLLIQFQNNGVVDDSQLPKDRFSAERLKGVDSTLKIQPAKLEDSAVYLCASRGIRDIAKNIQYFGAGTRLSVL.

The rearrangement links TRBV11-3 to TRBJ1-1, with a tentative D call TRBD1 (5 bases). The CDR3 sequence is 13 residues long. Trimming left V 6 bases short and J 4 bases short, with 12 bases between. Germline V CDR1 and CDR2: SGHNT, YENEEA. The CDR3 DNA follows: TGTGCCAGCAGTCTTGAAGGGGCCACTGAAGCTTTCTTT. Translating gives CASSLEGATEAFF.

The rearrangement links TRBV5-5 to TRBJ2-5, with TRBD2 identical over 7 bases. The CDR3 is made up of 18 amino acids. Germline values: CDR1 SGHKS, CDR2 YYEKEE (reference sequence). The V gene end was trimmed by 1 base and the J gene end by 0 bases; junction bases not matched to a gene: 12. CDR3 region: CASSLRRTSGVNQETQYF. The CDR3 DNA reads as TGTGCCAGCAGCTTGAGGAGAACAAGCGGGGTTAACCAAGAGACCCAGTACTTC.

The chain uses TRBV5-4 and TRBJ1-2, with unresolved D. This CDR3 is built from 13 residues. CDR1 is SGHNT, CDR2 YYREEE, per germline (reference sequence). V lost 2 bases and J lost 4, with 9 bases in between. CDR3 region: CASSFTGLYGYTF. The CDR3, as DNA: TGTGCCAGCAGCTTCACGGGTCTCTATGGCTACACCTTC.

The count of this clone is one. CDR3 DNA sequence: TGTGCCAGCAGTGCAACAACGGGGGGGGCCCTGTACAATGAGCAGTTCTTC. This codes for CASSATTGGALYNEQFF. The V gene is TRBV28, the J gene TRBJ2-1; 8 bases are a match to TRBD2. The ends lost 5 bases at V and 4 bases at J; junction bases unmatched: 13. CDR1 and CDR2 from the germline V gene are MDHEN and SYDVKM. CDR3 length: 17 amino acids.

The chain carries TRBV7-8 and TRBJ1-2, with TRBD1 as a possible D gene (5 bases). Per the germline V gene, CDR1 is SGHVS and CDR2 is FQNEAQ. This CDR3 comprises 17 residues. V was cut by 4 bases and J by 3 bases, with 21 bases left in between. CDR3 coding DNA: TGTGCCAGCAGCTCTTCCACCGCAGGGAAAGCGCACTATGGCTACACCTTC. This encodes CASSSSTAGKAHYGYTF. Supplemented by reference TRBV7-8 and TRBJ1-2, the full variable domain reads GAGVSQSPRYKVAKRGQDVALRCDPISGHVSLFWYQQALGQGPEFLTYFQNEAQLDKSGLPSDRFFAERPEGSVSTLKIQRTQQEDSAVYLCASSSSTAGKAHYGYTFGSGTRLTVV.

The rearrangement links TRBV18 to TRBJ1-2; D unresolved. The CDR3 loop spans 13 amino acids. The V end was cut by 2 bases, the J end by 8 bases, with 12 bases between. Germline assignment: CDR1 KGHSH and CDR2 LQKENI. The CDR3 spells CASSPDVFEGYTF. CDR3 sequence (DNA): TGTGCCAGCTCACCAGACGTCTTCGAAGGCTACACCTTC.

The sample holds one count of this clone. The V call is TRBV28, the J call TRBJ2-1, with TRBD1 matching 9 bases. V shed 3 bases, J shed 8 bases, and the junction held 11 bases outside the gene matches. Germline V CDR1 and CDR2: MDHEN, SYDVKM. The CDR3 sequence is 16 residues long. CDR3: CASSFFGTGSPHEQFF. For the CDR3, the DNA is TGTGCCAGCAGTTTTTTCGGGACAGGGAGCCCCCATGAGCAGTTCTTC.

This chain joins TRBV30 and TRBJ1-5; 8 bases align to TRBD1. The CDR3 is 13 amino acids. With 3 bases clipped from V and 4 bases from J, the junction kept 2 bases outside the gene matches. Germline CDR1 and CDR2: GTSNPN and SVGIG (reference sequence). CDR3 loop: CAWRGQGNQPQHF. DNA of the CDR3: TGTGCCTGGAGAGGACAGGGAAATCAGCCCCAGCATTTT.